This T cell receptor (beta chain) was recorded in a study of blood T cell repertoires in COVID-19. Study at large: PBMCs, B-cell-depleted T cells, or T cells provided the cDNA or gDNA that made up the material.

Per the authors' pipeline: The assay estimated nucleated cells by amplifying reference gene primers. Generated by immunoSEQ multiplex PCR, the TCRdb table keeps only in-frame clones and is missing some. That table furnishes V, J and clone size, whereas the DNA furnished D and trimming. Of approximately 250,000 clones in the sample, about 90% are singletons; the top ten hold over 4%. From germline, CDR1 is LNHDA and CDR2 SQIVND (reference sequence). The V end lost 4 bases, the J end lost 5 bases, and 14 bases lay between the germline ends. This CDR3 is 14 amino acids long. This clonotype was obtained from a woman aged 30 to 39 with acute COVID-19. The sample taken for sequencing was PBMCs or T cells enriched from blood (not recorded which). J is TRBJ1-1 and V is TRBV19, with D maybe TRBD1 (5 bases). As DNA, the CDR3 is TGTGCCAGTAGTACGGCACGGGGGAGGACTGAAGCTTTCTTT. As protein: CASSTARGRTEAFF.